One and the same sample provided the 5 T cell receptor beta chains below, sequenced in a study of blood T cell repertoires in COVID-19. Produced via immunoSEQ multiplex PCR; TCRdb's table is partial and in-frame only. The data hold 95,000 to 150,000 clones, with 55% to 75% observed a single time. Sequencing was done on a sample of peripheral blood. Source of these receptors: a woman aged 70-85 years with acute or convalescent COVID-19.

The count of this clone is one. V usage is TRBV6-5 and J usage is TRBJ1-2; D remains unclear. Germline V gene sequence: CDR1 MNHEY, CDR2 SVGAGI. The CDR3 totals 16 residues. Trimming pared 2 bases from V and 1 base from J, leaving 14 bases between. The DNA for the CDR3 is TGTGCCAGCAGTTACACCGGGAGAGGCATTAACTATGGCTACACCTTC. This translates into CASSYTGRGINYGYTF.

A single count supports this clone. The chain links TRBV29-1 to TRBJ2-1, with 9 positions matching TRBD2. Germline V gives CDR1 SQVTM, CDR2 ANQGSEA. The CDR3 covers 12 residues. The V gene end was trimmed by 6 bases and the J gene end by 7 bases; junction bases not matched to a gene: 4. CDR3 amino acids: CSVEREVNEQFF. The CDR3 DNA is TGCAGCGTCGAGCGGGAGGTAAATGAGCAGTTCTTC.

This clone was picked up a small number of times. The gene calls are TRBV7-9 and TRBJ2-3, with 9 bases matching TRBD2. This CDR3 contains 18 residues. J was trimmed by 4 bases and V by 0 bases; bases with no gene match: 11. CDR1 is SEHNR and CDR2 is FQNEAQ in the germline V gene (reference sequence). CDR3 loop: CASSLAQSGTSLADTQYF. CDR3 DNA: TGTGCCAGCAGCTTAGCGCAATCAGGGACTAGCTTAGCAGATACGCAGTATTTT.

The gene calls are TRBV7-9 and TRBJ2-3; the D is unclear. Trimming took off 3 bases at V and 1 base at J, with 5 bases between the two ends. There are 13 residues in the CDR3. Germline V gene sequence: CDR1 SEHNR, CDR2 FQNEAQ (reference sequence). In DNA form, the CDR3 reads TGTGCCAGCAGCTTCACAGGCACAGATACGCAGTATTTT. Protein sequence: CASSFTGTDTQYF.

The V call is TRBV4-1, the J call TRBJ2-2; no clear D. Between the trimmed V and J ends, which lost 1 base and 3 bases, there was a span of 15 bases. The germline V gene has CDR1 MGHRA and CDR2 YSYEKL. The CDR3 has 17 amino acids. The CDR3 DNA reads TGCGCCAGCAGCCAAGGGCCGGTGAGGTCGGACACCGGGGAGCTGTTTTTT. It translates to CASSQGPVRSDTGELFF.